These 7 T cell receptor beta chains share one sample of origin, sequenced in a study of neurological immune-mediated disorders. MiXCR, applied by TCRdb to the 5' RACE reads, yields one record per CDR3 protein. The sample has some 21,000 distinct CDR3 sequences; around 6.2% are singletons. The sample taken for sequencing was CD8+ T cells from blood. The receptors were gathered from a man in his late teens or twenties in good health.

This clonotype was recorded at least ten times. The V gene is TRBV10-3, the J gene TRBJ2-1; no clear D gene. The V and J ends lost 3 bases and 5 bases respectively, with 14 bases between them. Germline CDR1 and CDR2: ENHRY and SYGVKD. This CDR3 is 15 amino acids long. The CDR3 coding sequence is TGTGCCATCAGTGAAGAACAGCGAACGAACAATGAGCAGTTCTTC. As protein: CAISEEQRTNNEQFF.

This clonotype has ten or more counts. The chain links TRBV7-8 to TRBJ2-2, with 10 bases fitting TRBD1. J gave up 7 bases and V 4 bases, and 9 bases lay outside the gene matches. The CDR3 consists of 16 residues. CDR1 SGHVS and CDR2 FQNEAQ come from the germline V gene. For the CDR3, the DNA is TGTGCCAGCAGCTACTCCGGGACAGGGGCCCACGGGGAGCTGTTTTTT. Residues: CASSYSGTGAHGELFF. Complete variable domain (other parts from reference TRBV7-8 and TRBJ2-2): GAGVSQSPRYKVAKRGQDVALRCDPISGHVSLFWYQQALGQGPEFLTYFQNEAQLDKSGLPSDRFFAERPEGSVSTLKIQRTQQEDSAVYLCASSYSGTGAHGELFFGEGSRLTVL.

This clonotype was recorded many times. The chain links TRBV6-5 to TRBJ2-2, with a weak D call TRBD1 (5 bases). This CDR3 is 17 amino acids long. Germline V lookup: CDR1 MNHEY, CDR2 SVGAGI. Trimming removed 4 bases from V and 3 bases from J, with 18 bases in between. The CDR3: CASSSPQGRRDTGELFF. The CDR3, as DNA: TGTGCCAGCAGTTCGCCTCAGGGTAGGCGCGACACCGGGGAGCTGTTTTTT.

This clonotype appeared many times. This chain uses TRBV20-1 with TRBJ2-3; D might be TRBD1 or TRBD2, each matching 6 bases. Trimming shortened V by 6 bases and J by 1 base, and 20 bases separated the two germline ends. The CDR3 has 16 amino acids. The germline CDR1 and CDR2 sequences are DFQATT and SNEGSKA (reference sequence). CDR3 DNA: TGCAGTGCGGGGGGCAGAGGGGTTTGGGGCACAGATACGCAGTATTTT. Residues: CSAGGRGVWGTDTQYF.

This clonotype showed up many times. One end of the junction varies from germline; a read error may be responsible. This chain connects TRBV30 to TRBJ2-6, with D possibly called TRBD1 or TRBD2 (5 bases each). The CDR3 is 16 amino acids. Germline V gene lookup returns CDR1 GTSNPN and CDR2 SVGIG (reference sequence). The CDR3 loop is CAWSWGTSSEANVLTF. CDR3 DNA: TGTGCCTGGAGCTGGGGGACGAGCTCTGAGGCCAACGTCCTGACTTTC.

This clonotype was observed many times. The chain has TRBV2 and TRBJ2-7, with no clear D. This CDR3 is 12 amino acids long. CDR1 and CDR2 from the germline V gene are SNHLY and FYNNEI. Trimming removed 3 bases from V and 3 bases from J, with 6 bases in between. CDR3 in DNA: TGTGCCAGCAGTGAGGTATACTACGAGCAGTACTTC. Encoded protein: CASSEVYYEQYF. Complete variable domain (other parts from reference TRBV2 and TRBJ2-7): EPEVTQTPSHQVTQMGQEVILRCVPISNHLYFYWYRQILGQKVEFLVSFYNNEISEKSEIFDDQFSVERPDGSNFTLKIRSTKLEDSAMYFCASSEVYYEQYFGPGTRLTVT.

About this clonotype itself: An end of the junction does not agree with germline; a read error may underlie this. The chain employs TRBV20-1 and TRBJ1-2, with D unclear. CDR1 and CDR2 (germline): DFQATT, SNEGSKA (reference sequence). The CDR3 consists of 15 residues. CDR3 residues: CCAQPASGGDYGYTF. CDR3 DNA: TGCTGTGCGCAACCGGCGAGTGGCGGAGACTATGGCTACACCTTC.